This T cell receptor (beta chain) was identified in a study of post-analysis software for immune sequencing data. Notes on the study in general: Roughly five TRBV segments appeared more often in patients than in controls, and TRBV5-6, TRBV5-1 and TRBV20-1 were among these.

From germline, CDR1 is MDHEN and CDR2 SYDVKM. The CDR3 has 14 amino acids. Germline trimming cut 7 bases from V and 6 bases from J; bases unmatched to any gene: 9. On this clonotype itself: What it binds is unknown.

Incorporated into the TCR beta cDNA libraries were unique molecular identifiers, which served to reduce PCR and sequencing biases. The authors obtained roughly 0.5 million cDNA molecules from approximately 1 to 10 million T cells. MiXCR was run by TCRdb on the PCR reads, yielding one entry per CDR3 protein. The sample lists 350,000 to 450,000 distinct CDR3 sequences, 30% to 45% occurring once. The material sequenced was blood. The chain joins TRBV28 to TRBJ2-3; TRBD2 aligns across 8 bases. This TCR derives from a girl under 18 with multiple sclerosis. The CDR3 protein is CASNGRGESDTQYF. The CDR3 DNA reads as TGTGCCAGCAACGGGCGGGGGGAATCGGATACGCAGTATTTT.